These 31 T cell receptor beta chains originate from one sample sequenced in a study of cytomegalovirus exposure and HLA in healthy donors. PCR amplification relied on 60 Vbeta primers (plus 13 Jbeta primers). The table came from immunoSEQ multiplex PCR; TCRdb's copy has only in-frame clones and leaves some out. Here the sample spans 120,000 to 150,000 clones, approximately 78% being singletons. Sequenced input: PBMCs. The receptors were gathered from a woman aged 40-49 years in good health and CMV-seropositive.

This sequence joins TRBV28 and TRBJ1-3; 7 nucleotides match TRBD1. Losses at the gene ends were 6 bases for V and 1 base for J; bases not matched to a gene: 3. CDR1 MDHEN and CDR2 SYDVKM come from the germline V gene. This CDR3 is built from 14 residues. The CDR3 reads CASSSGGSGNTIYF. CDR3 bases: TGTGCCAGCAGCTCAGGGGGGTCTGGAAACACCATATATTTT.

The chain carries TRBV11-3 and TRBJ2-1, with TRBD2 matching over 16 bases. Unmatched junction bases numbered 16, after V lost 5 bases and J lost 6 bases. Germline V gene sequence: CDR1 SGHNT, CDR2 YENEEA. There are 20 residues in the CDR3. The CDR3, as DNA: TGTGCCAGCAGCCCCCGGAGCGGGACTAGCGGGAGGGCCTGGGGCAATGAGCAGTTCTTC. Protein product: CASSPRSGTSGRAWGNEQFF.

The DNA of the CDR3 is TGTGCCAGCAGTTCCCCGGGACTTAAGCTCACAGATACGCAGTATTTT. As protein: CASSSPGLKLTDTQYF. The chain carries TRBV28 and TRBJ2-3; weak D call: TRBD2 (6 bases). This CDR3 comprises 16 residues. Germline V gene sequence: CDR1 MDHEN, CDR2 SYDVKM. V was shortened by 4 bases and J by 2 bases, with 16 bases between the two germline ends.

This rearrangement joins TRBV28 to TRBJ2-2, with 11 positions matching TRBD2. This CDR3 comprises 14 residues. With 3 bases clipped from V and 6 bases from J, the junction kept 0 bases outside the gene matches. Germline loops: CDR1 MDHEN, CDR2 SYDVKM. The CDR3 region has the DNA TGTGCCAGCAGTTTTAGCGGGAGGGCCGGGGAGCTGTTTTTT. Its translation is CASSFSGRAGELFF.

CDR3 region: CASRGLAGPNEQFF. CDR3 sequence (DNA): TGCGCCAGCAGAGGGCTAGCGGGGCCCAATGAGCAGTTCTTC. The rearrangement joins TRBV5-1 to TRBJ2-1, with 9 bases matching TRBD2. J lost 6 bases, V lost 5 bases, and 6 bases had no gene match. Germline CDR1 and CDR2: SGHRS and YFSETQ. The CDR3 contains 14 residues. The full variable domain, rest sourced from reference TRBV5-1 and TRBJ2-1, is KAGVTQTPRYLIKTRGQQVTLSCSPISGHRSVSWYQQTPGQGLQFLFEYFSETQRNKGNFPGRFSGRQFSNSRSEMNVSTLELGDSALYLCASRGLAGPNEQFFGPGTRLTVL.

This chain joins TRBV4-3 and TRBJ2-1; 10 bases align to TRBD2. The V gene end was trimmed by 0 bases and the J gene end by 9 bases; junction bases not matched to a gene: 8. In germline, CDR1 is LGHNA, CDR2 YSLEER. The CDR3 sequence is 16 residues long. For the CDR3, the DNA is TGCGCCAGCAGCCAAGAGGGTACTAGCGGGGCTAGTGAGCAGTTCTTC. Its translation is CASSQEGTSGASEQFF.

This clone was counted once. The chain has TRBV4-1 and TRBJ2-5; TRBD1 aligns across 10 bases. The end of the DNA aligns better with TRBJ2-7, so the J call may be wrong. This CDR3 region has 16 residues. From germline, CDR1 is MGHRA and CDR2 YSYEKL. The CDR3 region has the DNA TGCGCCAGCAGCCAAGAAACGGGACAGGGGCGATACGAGCAGTACTTC. Protein sequence: CASSQETGQGRYEQYF.

This rearrangement joins TRBV5-1 to TRBJ2-7; 7 bases line up with TRBD1. This CDR3 is 12 amino acids long. The J segment lost 6 bases and the V segment lost 4 bases, leaving 4 bases of the junction unmatched. CDR1 is SGHRS and CDR2 is YFSETQ in the germline V gene. CDR3 sequence: CASSPGQVEQYF. CDR3 DNA sequence: TGCGCCAGCAGCCCAGGACAGGTCGAGCAGTACTTC. Full variable domain (missing parts from reference TRBV5-1 and TRBJ2-7): KAGVTQTPRYLIKTRGQQVTLSCSPISGHRSVSWYQQTPGQGLQFLFEYFSETQRNKGNFPGRFSGRQFSNSRSEMNVSTLELGDSALYLCASSPGQVEQYFGPGTRLTVT.

The V and J genes are TRBV20-1 and TRBJ1-2, with D perhaps TRBD1 (5 bases). Per the germline V gene, CDR1 is DFQATT and CDR2 is SNEGSKA (reference sequence). The CDR3 is 11 amino acids. V lost 4 bases, J lost 5 bases, and 8 bases lay in between. The CDR3 loop reads CSAKRQYGYTF. In nucleotides, the CDR3 is TGCAGTGCTAAAAGACAGTATGGCTACACCTTC.

The genes are TRBV7-9 and TRBJ2-5; 8 positions agree with TRBD1. The J call may be incorrect, as the DNA end agrees better with TRBJ2-7. The CDR3 length is 14 residues. The V gene's germline CDR1 is SEHNR and CDR2 FQNEAQ (reference sequence). Written as DNA, the CDR3 is TGTGCCAGCAGCTCCGGGACAGGACTTTACGAGCAGTACTTC. Protein product: CASSSGTGLYEQYF.

This chain joins TRBV29-1 and TRBJ2-5; D possibly corresponds to TRBD1 (6 bases). Trimming shortened V by 6 bases and J by 5 bases, and 19 bases separated the two germline ends. Germline V lookup: CDR1 SQVTM, CDR2 ANQGSEA. This CDR3 contains 14 residues. The CDR3 reads CSVEPPGVAETQYF. The CDR3, as DNA: TGCAGCGTGGAACCTCCAGGGGTAGCGGAGACCCAGTACTTC.

V and J are TRBV18 and TRBJ1-2; D perhaps matches TRBD1 (5 bases). This CDR3 has 14 residues. The germline CDR1 and CDR2 sequences are KGHSH and LQKENI. Deletions cut 2 bases from V and 0 bases from J, with 7 bases between. CDR3 loop: CASSPAGSNYGYTF. The CDR3 nucleotides are TGTGCCAGCTCACCAGCAGGGTCTAACTATGGCTACACCTTC.

This rearrangement joins TRBV7-2 to TRBJ2-7; D is unresolved. From germline, CDR1 is SGHTA and CDR2 FQGNSA. V gave up 1 base and J gave up 0 bases, with 13 bases separating them. This CDR3 is built from 16 residues. The CDR3: CASSLVAGESSYEQYF. The CDR3 DNA reads TGTGCCAGCAGCTTAGTTGCAGGCGAAAGCTCCTACGAGCAGTACTTC.

The V call is TRBV19, the J call TRBJ2-3; maybe TRBD2 (6 bases). Trimming cost V 4 bases and J 7 bases, with 15 bases left between them. The CDR3 consists of 14 residues. Germline assignment: CDR1 LNHDA and CDR2 SQIVND (reference sequence). The chain's CDR3 is CASSRRDSINTQYF. CDR3 coding DNA: TGTGCCAGTAGTAGACGGGACTCAATTAATACGCAGTATTTT. Together with reference TRBV19 and TRBJ2-3, the CDR3 gives the full variable domain: DGGITQSPKYLFRKEGQNVTLSCEQNLNHDAMYWYRQDPGQGLRLIYYSQIVNDFQKGDIAEGYSVSREKKESFPLTVTSAQKNPTAFYLCASSRRDSINTQYFGPGTRLTVL.

Only one count was recorded for this clone. This chain joins TRBV9 and TRBJ2-5, with 10 bases lining up with TRBD2. Germline loops: CDR1 SGDLS, CDR2 YYNGEE. The length of the CDR3 is 15 residues. J lost 5 bases, V lost 0 bases, and 4 bases had no gene match. CDR3 coding DNA: TGTGCCAGCAGCGTAGGCCTAGCGGGAGTGGAGACCCAGTACTTC. It yields the protein CASSVGLAGVETQYF.

This chain connects TRBV7-8 to TRBJ2-7; possibly TRBD1 for D (6 bases). Trimming took 5 bases from V and 3 from J, leaving 17 bases between them. Germline V lookup: CDR1 SGHVS, CDR2 FQNEAQ. The CDR3 is made up of 15 amino acids. This CDR3 is CASSAVAGVGYEQYF. The CDR3 DNA follows: TGTGCCAGCAGCGCAGTGGCAGGGGTAGGCTACGAGCAGTACTTC.

The chain has TRBV5-6 and TRBJ1-4; D is perhaps TRBD1 (6 bases). V lost 4 bases to trimming and J lost 8 bases, with 18 bases between them. The CDR3 runs 15 residues. CDR1 and CDR2 (germline): SGHDT, YYEEEE. The CDR3 is CASSIYRVGNEKLFF. CDR3 coding DNA: TGTGCCAGCAGCATCTACAGGGTAGGGAACGAAAAACTGTTTTTT.

The chain couples TRBV15 to TRBJ1-4; a possible D gene is TRBD1 (6 bases). This CDR3 is 13 amino acids long. The germline V gene has CDR1 LNHNV and CDR2 YYDKDF (reference sequence). Trimming shortened V by 0 bases and J by 7 bases, and 6 bases separated the two germline ends. CDR3 sequence reads: CATSRETGEKLFF. Written as DNA, the CDR3 is TGTGCCACCAGCAGAGAGACAGGTGAAAAACTGTTTTTT.

This chain uses TRBV2 with TRBJ2-5; D possibly corresponds to TRBD2 (6 bases). The J call is uncertain, as TRBJ2-7 better fits the DNA end. CDR3 length: 14 residues. Per the germline V gene, CDR1 is SNHLY and CDR2 is FYNNEI. The CDR3 DNA follows: TGTGCCAGCAGTACAGGTCTAGCGTCCTACGAGCAGTACTTC. It is translated as CASSTGLASYEQYF.

The rearrangement links TRBV5-8 to TRBJ1-4, with D perhaps matching TRBD1 (5 bases). Trimming removed 2 bases from V and 8 bases from J, with 16 bases in between. Germline values: CDR1 SGHTS, CDR2 YDEGEE. The CDR3 spans 15 residues. The CDR3 nucleotides read TGTGCCAGCAGCTTCCAGGGTTTAGCAAGCGAAAAACTGTTTTTT. Protein product: CASSFQGLASEKLFF.

This clone was recorded once. This chain joins TRBV2 and TRBJ1-5, with 7 bases fitting TRBD1. This CDR3 has 16 amino acids. The junction had 11 bases not matched to a gene; V was cut back by 6 bases and J by 3 bases. Germline values: CDR1 SNHLY, CDR2 FYNNEI. The CDR3 region has the DNA TGTGCCAGCAGCTCCGGGACAGAAGGTTTCAATCAGCCCCAGCATTTT. It codes for CASSSGTEGFNQPQHF.

The rearrangement uses TRBV9 and TRBJ1-2; TRBD1 aligns across 7 bases. The CDR3 totals 14 residues. Germline CDR1 and CDR2: SGDLS and YYNGEE. Trimming removed 4 bases from V and 10 bases from J; junction bases left unmatched: 13. This CDR3 is CASSPRDSLPPYTF. CDR3 in DNA: TGTGCCAGCAGCCCCCGGGACAGTCTTCCCCCCTACACCTTC.

J is TRBJ1-1 and V is TRBV5-1; a possible D gene is TRBD1 (5 bases). This CDR3 comprises 13 residues. Germline assignment: CDR1 SGHRS and CDR2 YFSETQ. Trimming pared 5 bases from V and 1 base from J, leaving 9 bases between. The CDR3 nucleotides are TGCGCCAGCAGACCTCAGGGGAACACTGAAGCTTTCTTT. This gives the protein CASRPQGNTEAFF.

The V and J genes are TRBV13 and TRBJ1-1; D gene ambiguous. The CDR3 runs 15 residues. V lost 3 bases and J 0 bases, leaving 11 bases between the germline ends. Germline CDR1 and CDR2: PRHDT and FYEKMQ (reference sequence). The CDR3 DNA sequence: TGTGCCAGCAGCTTCGCGGGTGACATGAACACTGAAGCTTTCTTT. Encoded protein: CASSFAGDMNTEAFF.

In DNA form, the CDR3 reads TGTGCCAGTAGTATAGTCCCCACGGTGAACACTGAAGCTTTCTTT. This encodes CASSIVPTVNTEAFF. The chain combines TRBV19 with TRBJ1-1; D unresolved. There are 15 residues in the CDR3. Germline V gives CDR1 LNHDA, CDR2 SQIVND (reference sequence). V was trimmed by 1 base and J by 0 bases, leaving 9 bases between them.

This clone was seen a handful of times. This chain joins TRBV6-1 and TRBJ2-7; D gene unclear. The CDR3 runs to 13 residues. Trimming removed 2 bases at V and 1 base at J, with 6 bases between. CDR1 is MNHNS, CDR2 SASEGT, per germline. As DNA, the CDR3 is TGTGCCAGCAGTGAAAGGCGGTCCTACGAGCAGTACTTC. The encoded protein is CASSERRSYEQYF.

This clone showed up just once. Here the CDR3 DNA reads TGTGCCTGGAGTTTGTCTCCCAGTCTCAGCGGGATGCCCCCGTTCTTC. Its protein product is CAWSLSPSLSGMPPFF. V gene TRBV30 combines with J gene TRBJ2-1; 7 bases line up with TRBD2. V dropped 2 bases and J dropped 15; count of bases not matched to a gene: 22. Germline V lookup: CDR1 GTSNPN, CDR2 SVGIG (reference sequence). CDR3 length equals 16 residues.

The chain carries TRBV5-1 and TRBJ2-7; 13 nucleotides line up with TRBD2. Germline V gives CDR1 SGHRS, CDR2 YFSETQ. The V segment lost 3 bases and the J segment 1 base; nucleotides outside the gene matches: 4. The CDR3 has 16 residues. CDR3 sequence reads: CASSSGLAGSSYEQYF. In nucleotides, the CDR3 is TGCGCCAGCAGCTCGGGACTAGCGGGGTCTTCCTACGAGCAGTACTTC.

V is TRBV5-1 and J is TRBJ1-4; D call uncertain. In germline, CDR1 is SGHRS, CDR2 YFSETQ. The CDR3 covers 16 residues. V lost 4 bases and J 0 bases, leaving 13 bases between the germline ends. CDR3 region: CASSPGLTATNEKLFF. The DNA of the CDR3 is TGCGCCAGCAGCCCAGGCCTCACAGCAACTAATGAAAAACTGTTTTTT.

This chain connects TRBV6-1 to TRBJ1-1, with no clear D. The CDR3 extends over 14 amino acids. From germline, CDR1 is MNHNS and CDR2 SASEGT. V lost 3 bases and J lost 2, with 10 bases in between. The CDR3 spells CASSETPKNTEAFF. In DNA, the CDR3 is TGTGCCAGCAGTGAGACACCTAAAAACACTGAAGCTTTCTTT.

The chain is built from TRBV6-6 and TRBJ2-5, with D possibly matching TRBD1 (5 bases). Germline CDR1 MNHNY, CDR2 SVGAGI (reference sequence). The CDR3 covers 13 residues. V lost 5 bases to trimming and J lost 1 base, with 8 bases between them. This CDR3 is CASSKQVQETQYF. CDR3 coding DNA: TGTGCCAGCAGTAAACAGGTCCAAGAGACCCAGTACTTC.